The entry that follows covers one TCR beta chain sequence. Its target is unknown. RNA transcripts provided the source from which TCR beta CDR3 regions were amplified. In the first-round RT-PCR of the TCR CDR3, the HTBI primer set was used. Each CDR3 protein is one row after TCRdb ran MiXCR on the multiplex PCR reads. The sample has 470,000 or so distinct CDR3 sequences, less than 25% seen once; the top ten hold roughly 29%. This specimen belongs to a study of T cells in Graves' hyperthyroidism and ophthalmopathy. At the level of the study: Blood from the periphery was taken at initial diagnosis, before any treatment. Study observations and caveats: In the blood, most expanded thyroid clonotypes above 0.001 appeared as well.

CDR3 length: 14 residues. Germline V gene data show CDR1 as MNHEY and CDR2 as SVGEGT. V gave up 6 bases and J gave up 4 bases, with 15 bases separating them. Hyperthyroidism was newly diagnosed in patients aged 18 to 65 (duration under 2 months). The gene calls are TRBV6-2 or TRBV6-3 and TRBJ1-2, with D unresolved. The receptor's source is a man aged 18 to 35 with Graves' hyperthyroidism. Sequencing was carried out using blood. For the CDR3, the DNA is TGTGCCAGCAGCCACTCGGACGGCATCTATGGCTACACCTTC. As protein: CASSHSDGIYGYTF.